The T cell receptor beta chain described here comes from a study of CD8 T cells in Susac syndrome. General study findings and limits: It was acknowledged in the study that the number of individuals who were included in its TCR sequencing and HLA analysis was relatively small.

To note about this clonotype: Its antigen remains unidentified.

This CDR3 region has 18 residues. The J segment lost 5 bases and the V segment lost 0 bases, leaving 10 bases of the junction unmatched. Germline V gene lookup returns CDR1 LGHNA and CDR2 YSLEER. Reverse transcription of about 0.5 to 1 ug RNA used random hexamers. Across 54 Vbeta and 13 Jbeta, TCR beta CDR3 was amplified with immunoSEQ multiplex PCR. A single record per CDR3 protein comes from TCRdb applying MiXCR to the immunoSEQ multiplex PCR reads. The table includes nearly 70,000 distinct CDR3 sequences, just under 95% detected once. Sequencing of TCR beta, carried out with a high-throughput approach, was applied to CD8+ and CD4+ T cells from the blood. The authors negatively isolated CD8+ and CD4+ T cells and FACS-enriched TEMRA cells.

The source of this sequence is a human donor in good health. The V call is TRBV4-3, the J call TRBJ2-3; 11 bases fit TRBD2. Sequenced: CD8+ T cells from PBMCs. Here the CDR3 reads CASSQDPGLAGGQDTQYF. The CDR3 DNA sequence: TGCGCCAGCAGCCAAGACCCCGGGCTAGCGGGGGGACAAGATACGCAGTATTTT.